This TCR beta chain was observed in a study of T-cell reconstitution after alpha-beta-depleted transplantation in children. CDR1 and CDR2 from the germline V gene are SGHTA and FQGNSA. The V gene lost 1 base and the J gene lost 2 bases, with 10 bases spanning the gap. This CDR3 comprises 15 residues. Unique molecular identifiers tagged the TCRbeta library. TCRdb recomputed calls from the PCR reads with MiXCR, one row per CDR3 protein. The data hold more than 250,000 distinct CDR3 sequences, with nearly 10% observed a single time. This clonotype was recorded a few times. This receptor was identified in a human donor who donated a stem cell graft to a child with SCID. V and J are TRBV7-2 and TRBJ2-3; D may be TRBD1 or TRBD2 (5 bases each). The sample here was PBMCs from the stem cell graft donor, taken from the stem cell graft. CDR3: CASSLEGTNTDTQYF. In DNA form, the CDR3 reads TGTGCCAGCAGCTTAGAAGGGACCAACACAGATACGCAGTATTTT.